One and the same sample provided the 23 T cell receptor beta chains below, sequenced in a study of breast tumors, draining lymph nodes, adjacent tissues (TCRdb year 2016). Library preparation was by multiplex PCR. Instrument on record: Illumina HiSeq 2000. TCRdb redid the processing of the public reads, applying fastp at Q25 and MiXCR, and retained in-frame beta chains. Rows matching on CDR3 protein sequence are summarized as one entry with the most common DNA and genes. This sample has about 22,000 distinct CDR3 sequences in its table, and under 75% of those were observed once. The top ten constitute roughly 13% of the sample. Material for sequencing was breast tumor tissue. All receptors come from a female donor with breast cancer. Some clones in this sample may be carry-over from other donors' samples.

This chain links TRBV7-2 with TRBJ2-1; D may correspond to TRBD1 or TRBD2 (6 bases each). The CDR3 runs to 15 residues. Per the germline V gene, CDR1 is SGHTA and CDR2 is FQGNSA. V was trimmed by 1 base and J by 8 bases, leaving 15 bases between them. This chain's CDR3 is CASSLGGVRGHEQFF. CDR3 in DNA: TGTGCCAGCAGCTTAGGAGGTGTTCGGGGGCATGAGCAGTTCTTC.

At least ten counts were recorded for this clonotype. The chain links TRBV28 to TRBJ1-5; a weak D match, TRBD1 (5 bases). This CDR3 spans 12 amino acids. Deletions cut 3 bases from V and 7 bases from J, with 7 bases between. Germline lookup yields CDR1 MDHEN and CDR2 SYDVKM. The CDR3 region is CASSFPGQPQHF. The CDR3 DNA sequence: TGTGCCAGCAGTTTCCCAGGGCAGCCCCAGCATTTT. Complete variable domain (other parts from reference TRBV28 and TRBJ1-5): DVKVTQSSRYLVKRTGEKVFLECVQDMDHENMFWYRQDPGLGLRLIYFSYDVKMKEKGDIPEGYSVSREKKERFSLILESASTNQTSMYLCASSFPGQPQHFGDGTRLSIL.

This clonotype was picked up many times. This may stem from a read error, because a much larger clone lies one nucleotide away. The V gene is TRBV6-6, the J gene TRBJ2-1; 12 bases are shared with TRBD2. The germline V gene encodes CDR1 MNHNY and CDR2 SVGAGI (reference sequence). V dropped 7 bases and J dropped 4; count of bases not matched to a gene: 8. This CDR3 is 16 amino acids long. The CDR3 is CASNPGTSGPYNEQFF. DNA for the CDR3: TGTGCCAGCAACCCAGGGACTAGCGGGCCTTACAATGAGCAGTTCTTC.

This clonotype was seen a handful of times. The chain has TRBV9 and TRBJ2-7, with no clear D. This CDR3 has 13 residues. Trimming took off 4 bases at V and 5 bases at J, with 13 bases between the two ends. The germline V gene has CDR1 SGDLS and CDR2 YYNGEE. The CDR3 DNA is TGTGCCAGCAGCCCCCGGCGAGCCCACGAGCAGTACTTC. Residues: CASSPRRAHEQYF.

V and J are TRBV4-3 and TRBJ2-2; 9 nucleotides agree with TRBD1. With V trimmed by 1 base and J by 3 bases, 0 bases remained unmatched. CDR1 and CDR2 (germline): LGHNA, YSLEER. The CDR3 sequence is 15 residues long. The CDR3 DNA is TGCGCCAGCAGCCAAGGGACAGGGGACACCGGGGAGCTGTTTTTT. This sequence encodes CASSQGTGDTGELFF.

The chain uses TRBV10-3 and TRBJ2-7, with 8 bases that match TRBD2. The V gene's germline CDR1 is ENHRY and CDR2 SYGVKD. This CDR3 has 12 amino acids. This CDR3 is CARRLARYEQYF. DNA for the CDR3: TGTGCTAGAAGACTAGCGCGCTACGAGCAGTACTTC.

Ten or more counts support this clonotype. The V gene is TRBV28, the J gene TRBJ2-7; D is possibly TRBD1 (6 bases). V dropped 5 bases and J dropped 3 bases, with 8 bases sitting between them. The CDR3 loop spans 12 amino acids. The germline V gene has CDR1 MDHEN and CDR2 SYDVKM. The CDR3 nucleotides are TGTGCCAGCAGTCTACAGGGCTACGAGCAGTACTTC. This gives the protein CASSLQGYEQYF.

CDR3 nucleotides: TGTGCCAGCAGTGTCTCGCGACAGGGCTATGGCTACACCTTC. Its translation: CASSVSRQGYGYTF. The chain recombines TRBV2 with TRBJ1-2; TRBD1 matches at 7 bases. Trimming at V came to 4 bases and at J to 4 bases, leaving 6 bases not matched to a gene. CDR1 and CDR2 from the germline V gene are SNHLY and FYNNEI. CDR3 length: 14 residues.

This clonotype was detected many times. The chain's CDR3 is CASSWGSGQGALYGYTF. Written as DNA, the CDR3 is TGTGCCAGCAGCTGGGGATCAGGACAGGGGGCTTTGTATGGCTACACCTTC. This chain connects TRBV5-8 to TRBJ1-2; 11 nucleotides align to TRBD1. The CDR3 extends over 17 amino acids. Germline V gene lookup returns CDR1 SGHTS and CDR2 YDEGEE. The trim removed 3 bases at V and 5 bases at J, leaving 12 bases unmatched.

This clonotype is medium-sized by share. The DNA of the CDR3 is TGTGCCAGCAGCTTTGGGGGTAGCTATGGCTACACCTTC. It encodes CASSFGGSYGYTF. V gene TRBV7-3 combines with J gene TRBJ1-2; D is perhaps TRBD1 (5 bases). Trimming took 3 bases from V and 4 from J, leaving 9 bases between them. Germline V gives CDR1 SGHTA, CDR2 FQGTGA. CDR3 size: 13 residues.

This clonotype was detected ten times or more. The DNA for the CDR3 is TGTGCCAGCAGCTTATCTACAGGGAACACTGAAGCTTTCTTT. As protein: CASSLSTGNTEAFF. This chain uses TRBV7-6 with TRBJ1-1, with D tentatively TRBD1 (5 bases). The CDR3 is 14 amino acids. V lost 2 bases to trimming and J lost 1 base, with 8 bases between them. CDR1 is SGHVS, CDR2 FNYEAQ, per germline. The full variable domain, with the rest looked up from reference TRBV7-6 and TRBJ1-1, is GAGVSQSPRYKVTKRGQDVALRCDPISGHVSLYWYRQALGQGPEFLTYFNYEAQQDKSGLPNDRFSAERPEGSISTLTIQRTEQRDSAMYRCASSLSTGNTEAFFGQGTRLTVV.

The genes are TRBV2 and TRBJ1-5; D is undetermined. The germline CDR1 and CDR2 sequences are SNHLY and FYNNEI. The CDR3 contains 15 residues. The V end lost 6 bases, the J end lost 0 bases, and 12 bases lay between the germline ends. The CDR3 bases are TGTGCCAGCAGCCTAGACGGACTTAGCAATCAGCCCCAGCATTTT. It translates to CASSLDGLSNQPQHF.

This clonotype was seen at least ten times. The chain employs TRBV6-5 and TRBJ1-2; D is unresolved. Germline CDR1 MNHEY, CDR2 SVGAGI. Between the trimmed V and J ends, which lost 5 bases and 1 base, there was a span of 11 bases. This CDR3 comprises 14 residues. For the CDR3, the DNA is TGTGCCAGCAGTCCTCTTGGGTTTAACTATGGCTACACCTTC. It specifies CASSPLGFNYGYTF.

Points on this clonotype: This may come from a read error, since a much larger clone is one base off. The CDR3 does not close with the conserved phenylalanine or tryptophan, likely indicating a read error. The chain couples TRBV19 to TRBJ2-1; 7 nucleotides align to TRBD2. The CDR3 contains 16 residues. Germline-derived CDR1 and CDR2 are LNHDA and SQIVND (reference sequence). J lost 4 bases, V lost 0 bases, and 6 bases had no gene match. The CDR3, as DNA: TGTGCCAGTAGTATAGAAGGCGGGAGTCGTTACAATGAGCAGTTCTCC. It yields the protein CASSIEGGSRYNEQFS.

The CDR3 region is CSARRGANEQFF. The CDR3, as DNA: TGCAGTGCACGGAGGGGGGCGAATGAGCAGTTCTTC. The chain combines TRBV20-1 with TRBJ2-1; D is tentatively TRBD1 or TRBD2 (6 bases each). Germline V gene sequence: CDR1 DFQATT, CDR2 SNEGSKA (reference sequence). The CDR3 contains 12 residues. Trimming pared 6 bases from V and 7 bases from J, leaving 13 bases between.

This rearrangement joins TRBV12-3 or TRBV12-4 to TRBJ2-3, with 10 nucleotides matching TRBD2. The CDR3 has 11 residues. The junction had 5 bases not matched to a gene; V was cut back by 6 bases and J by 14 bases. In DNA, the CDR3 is TGTGCCAGCAGCAGCGGGGGGGGCGTGTATTTT. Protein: CASSSGGGVYF.

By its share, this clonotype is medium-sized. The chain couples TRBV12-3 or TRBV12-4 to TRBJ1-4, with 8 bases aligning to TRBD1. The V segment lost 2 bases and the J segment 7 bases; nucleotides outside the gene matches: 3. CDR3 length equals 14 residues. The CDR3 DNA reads TGTGCCAGCAGTTTACGCCAGGGGGCTGAAAAACTGTTTTTT. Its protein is CASSLRQGAEKLFF.

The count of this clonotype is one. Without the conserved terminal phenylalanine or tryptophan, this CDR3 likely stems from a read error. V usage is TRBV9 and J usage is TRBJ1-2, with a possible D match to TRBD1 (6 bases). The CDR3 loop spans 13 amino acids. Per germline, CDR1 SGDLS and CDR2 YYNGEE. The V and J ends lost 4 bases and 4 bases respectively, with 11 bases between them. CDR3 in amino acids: CASSTTGFYGYTS. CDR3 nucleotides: TGTGCCAGCAGCACCACAGGGTTCTATGGCTACACCTCC.

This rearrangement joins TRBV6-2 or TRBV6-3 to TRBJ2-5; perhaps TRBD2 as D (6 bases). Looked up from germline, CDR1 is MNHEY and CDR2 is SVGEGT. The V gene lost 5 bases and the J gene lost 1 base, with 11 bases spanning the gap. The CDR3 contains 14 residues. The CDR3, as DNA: TGTGCCAGCAGTCCCAGCGGGCTCCAAGAGACCCAGTACTTC. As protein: CASSPSGLQETQYF.

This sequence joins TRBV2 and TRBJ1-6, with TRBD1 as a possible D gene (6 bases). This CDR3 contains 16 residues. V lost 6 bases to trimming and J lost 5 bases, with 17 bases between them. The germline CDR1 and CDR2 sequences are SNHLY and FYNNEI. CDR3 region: CASSLTGIYNNSPLHF. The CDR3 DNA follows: TGTGCCAGCAGCCTTACAGGGATATATAATAATTCACCCCTCCACTTT. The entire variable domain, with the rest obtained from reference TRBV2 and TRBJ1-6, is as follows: EPEVTQTPSHQVTQMGQEVILRCVPISNHLYFYWYRQILGQKVEFLVSFYNNEISEKSEIFDDQFSVERPDGSNFTLKIRSTKLEDSAMYFCASSLTGIYNNSPLHFGNGTRLTVT.

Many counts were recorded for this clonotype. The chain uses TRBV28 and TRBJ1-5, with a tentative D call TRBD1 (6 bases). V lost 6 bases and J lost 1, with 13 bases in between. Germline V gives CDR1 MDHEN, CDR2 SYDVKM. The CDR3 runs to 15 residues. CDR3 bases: TGTGCCAGCAGGGGGGCGGGGGCAAGCAATCAGCCCCAGCATTTT. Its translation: CASRGAGASNQPQHF.

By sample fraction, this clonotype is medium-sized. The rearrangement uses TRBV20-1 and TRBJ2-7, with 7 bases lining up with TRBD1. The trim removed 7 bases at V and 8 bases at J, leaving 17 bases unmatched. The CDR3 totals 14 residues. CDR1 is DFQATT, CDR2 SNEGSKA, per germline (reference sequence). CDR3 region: CSGAGTATGVKQYF. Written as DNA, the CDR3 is TGCAGTGGAGCCGGGACAGCGACGGGTGTCAAGCAGTACTTC.

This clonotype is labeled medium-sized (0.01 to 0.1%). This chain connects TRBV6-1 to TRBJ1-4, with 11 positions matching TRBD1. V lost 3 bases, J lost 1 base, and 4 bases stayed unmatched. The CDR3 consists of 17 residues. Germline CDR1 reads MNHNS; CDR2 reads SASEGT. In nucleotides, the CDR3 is TGTGCCAGCAGTGAGCGGGACAGGGGGATAACTAATGAAAAACTGTTTTTT. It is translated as CASSERDRGITNEKLFF.